These 18 T cell receptor beta chains originate from one sample sequenced in a study of cytomegalovirus exposure and HLA in healthy donors. This PCR relied on a set of 60 Vbeta primers and 13 Jbeta primers. Method: immunoSEQ multiplex PCR; TCRdb's copy keeps in-frame clones and lacks some. The profile covers under 90,000 clones, with approximately 67% appearing a single time and 6.5% to 8% taken by the ten largest. The sample was PBMCs. All receptors derive from a man aged 35 to 55 in good health and CMV-seropositive.

V and J are TRBV6-5 and TRBJ2-6, with D perhaps TRBD1 (6 bases). The CDR3 sequence is 15 residues long. Trimming pared 6 bases from V and 0 bases from J, leaving 9 bases between. Per the germline V gene, CDR1 is MNHEY and CDR2 is SVGAGI. The CDR3 here is CASRGGISGANVLTF. CDR3 DNA: TGTGCCAGCAGAGGGGGTATCTCTGGGGCCAACGTCCTGACTTTC.

The chain has TRBV5-6 and TRBJ1-4; D gene ambiguous. This CDR3 has 12 amino acids. The germline V gene has CDR1 SGHDT and CDR2 YYEEEE. Deletions cut 4 bases from V and 8 bases from J, with 9 bases between. The CDR3 loop reads CASSPLGEKLFF. The CDR3 DNA reads as TGTGCCAGCAGCCCCCTGGGCGAAAAACTGTTTTTT.

In nucleotides, the CDR3 is TGCGCCAGCAGACCCGGGGAGGGGAAGTATGGCTACACCTTC. Protein: CASRPGEGKYGYTF. This chain joins TRBV5-1 and TRBJ1-2; possibly TRBD1 for D (5 bases). The V end lost 5 bases, the J end lost 5 bases, and 16 bases lay between the germline ends. Germline V gene lookup returns CDR1 SGHRS and CDR2 YFSETQ. The CDR3 is 14 residues long.

V and J are TRBV6-1 and TRBJ2-5, with 9 bases identical to TRBD2. This CDR3 comprises 15 residues. Germline V gene sequence: CDR1 MNHNS, CDR2 SASEGT. Trimming took 4 bases from V and 0 from J; bases not matched to a gene: 3. The CDR3 sequence is CASSGRGGDQETQYF. The CDR3 region has the DNA TGTGCCAGCAGTGGGCGGGGGGGGGACCAAGAGACCCAGTACTTC.

The chain uses TRBV11-2 and TRBJ2-5; TRBD1 is a possible D gene (6 bases). Germline V gene data show CDR1 as SGHAT and CDR2 as FQNNGV. Trimming pared 3 bases from V and 2 bases from J, leaving 13 bases between. This CDR3 spans 15 amino acids. The CDR3 is CASSFYRAQQETQYF. The CDR3 coding sequence is TGTGCCAGCAGCTTCTACAGGGCCCAACAAGAGACCCAGTACTTC.

V and J are TRBV5-1 and TRBJ1-1; 7 nucleotides align to TRBD1. CDR3 length: 16 residues. CDR1 is SGHRS, CDR2 YFSETQ, per germline. The trim removed 0 bases at V and 3 bases at J, leaving 8 bases unmatched. This chain's CDR3 is CASSLGQGDGDTEAFF. CDR3 DNA sequence: TGCGCCAGCAGCTTGGGACAGGGTGACGGAGACACTGAAGCTTTCTTT.

This clone was observed once. The chain links TRBV2 to TRBJ1-1; the D is unclear. The CDR3 is made up of 12 amino acids. Germline V gene lookup returns CDR1 SNHLY and CDR2 FYNNEI. Trimming removed 5 bases from V and 2 bases from J, with 6 bases in between. CDR3 in amino acids: CASSLSNTEAFF. CDR3 sequence (DNA): TGTGCCAGCAGTTTGAGTAACACTGAAGCTTTCTTT.

This clone showed up just once. The V call is TRBV7-9, the J call TRBJ1-5, with 8 bases identical to TRBD1. Per the germline V gene, CDR1 is SEHNR and CDR2 is FQNEAQ (reference sequence). The J segment lost 2 bases and the V segment lost 1 base, leaving 4 bases of the junction unmatched. There are 16 residues in the CDR3. CDR3 sequence (DNA): TGTGCCAGCAGCTTAGGACAGGGGAGTGGCAATCAGCCCCAGCATTTT. It codes for CASSLGQGSGNQPQHF.

The chain employs TRBV5-6 and TRBJ2-5, with D maybe TRBD1 (6 bases). The germline V gene encodes CDR1 SGHDT and CDR2 YYEEEE. The CDR3 consists of 13 residues. The V end lost 4 bases, the J end lost 5 bases, and 12 bases lay between the germline ends. Here the CDR3 reads CASSLNRVETQYF. DNA for the CDR3: TGTGCCAGCAGCCTGAACAGGGTCGAGACCCAGTACTTC.

The chain uses TRBV5-4 and TRBJ2-7; 7 bases match TRBD2. This CDR3 has 13 residues. Germline CDR1 reads SGHNT; CDR2 reads YYREEE (reference sequence). V lost 6 bases and J lost 2; bases outside the gene matches: 5. The chain's CDR3 is CASTEGGTYEQYF. CDR3 nucleotide sequence: TGTGCCAGCACAGAGGGAGGGACCTACGAGCAGTACTTC.

The gene calls are TRBV14 and TRBJ1-1; maybe TRBD1 (5 bases). Germline CDR1 and CDR2: SGHDN and FVKESK. CDR3 length: 15 amino acids. The germline V and J ends were trimmed by 3 bases and 10 bases, with 21 bases remaining between them. CDR3 region: CASSQEMTAQHGAFF. In DNA, the CDR3 is TGTGCCAGCAGCCAGGAAATGACAGCTCAACACGGAGCTTTCTTT.

In DNA, the CDR3 is TGTGCCAGCAGCGTCCGAGGCAGGGCCAACACCGGGGAGCTGTTTTTT. It encodes CASSVRGRANTGELFF. V and J are TRBV9 and TRBJ2-2; the D gene is possibly TRBD1 (5 bases). The CDR3 is 16 residues long. Per the germline V gene, CDR1 is SGDLS and CDR2 is YYNGEE. Between the trimmed V and J ends, which lost 2 bases and 2 bases, there was a span of 13 bases.

J is TRBJ1-2 and V is TRBV7-2; 9 bases align to TRBD1. V lost 5 bases to trimming and J lost 4 bases; unmatched junction nucleotides: 8. Germline V gene lookup returns CDR1 SGHTA and CDR2 FQGNSA. The CDR3 is 15 residues long. The CDR3 spells CASSPLGQGSYGYTF. As DNA, the CDR3 is TGTGCCAGCAGCCCTCTCGGACAGGGGAGCTATGGCTACACCTTC.

This clone was counted once. V and J are TRBV29-1 and TRBJ2-2, with D possibly TRBD2 on 6 matching bases. The germline V gene encodes CDR1 SQVTM and CDR2 ANQGSEA. V lost 4 bases and J 4 bases, leaving 16 bases between the germline ends. The CDR3 sequence is 15 residues long. CDR3 coding DNA: TGCAGCGTTGTGGCTCGCCCGGGGGTCACCGGGGAGCTGTTTTTT. Protein sequence: CSVVARPGVTGELFF.

The chain couples TRBV11-2 to TRBJ2-7; the D gene is possibly TRBD2 (6 bases). Germline lookup yields CDR1 SGHAT and CDR2 FQNNGV. CDR3 length equals 14 residues. Trimming took off 5 bases at V and 2 bases at J, with 13 bases between the two ends. The CDR3 nucleotides are TGTGCCAGCAGCCCCGGGAGCCCCACCTACGAGCAGTACTTC. Its protein is CASSPGSPTYEQYF.

This rearrangement joins TRBV5-1 to TRBJ2-7; TRBD2 might be the D (5 bases). The CDR3 extends over 13 amino acids. Trimming pared 2 bases from V and 4 bases from J, leaving 10 bases between. Looked up from germline, CDR1 is SGHRS and CDR2 is YFSETQ. CDR3 amino acids: CASSLLSGYEQYF. The CDR3 coding sequence is TGCGCCAGCAGCTTACTGAGCGGATACGAGCAGTACTTC.

The chain combines TRBV5-4 with TRBJ2-5, with TRBD2 matching 11 bases. The CDR3 runs 15 residues. The junction had 1 base not matched to a gene; V was cut back by 1 base and J by 2 bases. Germline-derived CDR1 and CDR2 are SGHNT and YYREEE (reference sequence). In DNA form, the CDR3 reads TGTGCCAGCAGCTTGACTAGCGGGGGTCAAGAGACCCAGTACTTC. Protein sequence: CASSLTSGGQETQYF.

The chain links TRBV5-4 to TRBJ1-4; a possible D gene is TRBD1 (6 bases). Trimming removed 4 bases from V and 4 bases from J, with 14 bases in between. The CDR3 is 15 residues long. Germline values: CDR1 SGHNT, CDR2 YYREEE (reference sequence). The CDR3 DNA is TGTGCCAGCAGCCCCCAGACAGGCGGTAATGAAAAACTGTTTTTT. This encodes CASSPQTGGNEKLFF.